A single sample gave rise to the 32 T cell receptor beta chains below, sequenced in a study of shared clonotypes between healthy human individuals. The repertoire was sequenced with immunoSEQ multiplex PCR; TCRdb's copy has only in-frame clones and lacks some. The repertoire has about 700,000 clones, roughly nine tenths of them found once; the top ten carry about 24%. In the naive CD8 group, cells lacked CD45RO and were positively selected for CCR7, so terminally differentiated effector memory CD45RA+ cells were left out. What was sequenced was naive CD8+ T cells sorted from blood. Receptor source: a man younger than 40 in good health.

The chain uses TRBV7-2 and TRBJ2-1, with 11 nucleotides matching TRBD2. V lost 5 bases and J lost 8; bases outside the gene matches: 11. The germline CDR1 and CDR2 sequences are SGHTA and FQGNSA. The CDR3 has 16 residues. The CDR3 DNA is TGTGCCAGCAGCCCTACTAGCGGGAGAGTTTCTGATGAGCAGTTCTTC. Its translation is CASSPTSGRVSDEQFF.

CDR3 sequence: CASSNDRRDRAYTGELFF. The DNA for the CDR3 is TGTGCCAGCAGCAATGACCGCCGGGACAGGGCATACACCGGGGAGCTGTTTTTT. The chain has TRBV7-9 and TRBJ2-2, with 9 bases identical to TRBD1. Per germline, CDR1 SEHNR and CDR2 FQNEAQ (reference sequence). The CDR3 covers 18 residues. V was clipped by 5 bases and J by 3 bases; unmatched bases: 13.

This CDR3 reads CATSRDLDGTSYNEQFF. As DNA, the CDR3 is TGTGCCACCAGCAGAGATCTGGACGGGACTTCCTACAATGAGCAGTTCTTC. The chain recombines TRBV15 with TRBJ2-1; possibly TRBD2 for D (6 bases). V lost 0 bases and J 1 base, leaving 13 bases between the germline ends. CDR1 is LNHNV, CDR2 YYDKDF, per germline (reference sequence). This CDR3 has 17 residues.

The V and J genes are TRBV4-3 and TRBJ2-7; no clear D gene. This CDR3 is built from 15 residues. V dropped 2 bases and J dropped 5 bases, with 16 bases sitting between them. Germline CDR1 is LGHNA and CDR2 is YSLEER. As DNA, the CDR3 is TGCGCCAGCAGCCAATGGGCCGGATACTTGGACGAGCAGTACTTC. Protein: CASSQWAGYLDEQYF.

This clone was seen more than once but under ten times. CDR3 loop: CASSLMVTGNNEQFF. In DNA form, the CDR3 reads TGTGCCAGCAGCTTAATGGTGACAGGGAACAATGAGCAGTTCTTC. The chain combines TRBV7-3 with TRBJ2-1, with 7 bases lining up with TRBD1. Germline V gene data show CDR1 as SGHTA and CDR2 as FQGTGA. Trimming cost V 1 base and J 5 bases; bases outside gene matches: 5. The CDR3 extends over 15 amino acids.

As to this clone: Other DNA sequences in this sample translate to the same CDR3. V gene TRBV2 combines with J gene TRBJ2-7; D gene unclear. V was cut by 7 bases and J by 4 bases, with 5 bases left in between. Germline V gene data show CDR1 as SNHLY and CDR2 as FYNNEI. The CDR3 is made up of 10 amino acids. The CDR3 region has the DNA TGTGCCAGCAAAGGATACGAGCAGTACTTC. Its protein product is CASKGYEQYF.

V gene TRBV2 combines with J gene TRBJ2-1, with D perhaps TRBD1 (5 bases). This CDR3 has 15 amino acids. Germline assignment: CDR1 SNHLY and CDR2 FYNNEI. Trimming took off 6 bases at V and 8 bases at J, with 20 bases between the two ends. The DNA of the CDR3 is TGTGCCAGCAGCCAAGGGGCGGCACAGTGGGATGAGCAGTTCTTC. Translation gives CASSQGAAQWDEQFF. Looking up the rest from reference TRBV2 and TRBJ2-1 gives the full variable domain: EPEVTQTPSHQVTQMGQEVILRCVPISNHLYFYWYRQILGQKVEFLVSFYNNEISEKSEIFDDQFSVERPDGSNFTLKIRSTKLEDSAMYFCASSQGAAQWDEQFFGPGTRLTVL.

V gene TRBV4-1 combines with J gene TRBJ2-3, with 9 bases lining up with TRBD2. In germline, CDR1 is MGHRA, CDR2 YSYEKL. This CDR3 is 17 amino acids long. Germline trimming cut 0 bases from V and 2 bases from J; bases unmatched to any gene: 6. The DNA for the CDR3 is TGCGCCAGCAGCCAAGATCTTACTAGCGGGCACACAGATACGCAGTATTTT. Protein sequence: CASSQDLTSGHTDTQYF.

The CDR3 spells CASSPDRGLREQYF. The CDR3 nucleotides are TGTGCCAGCAGCCCGGACAGGGGGCTGAGGGAGCAGTACTTC. The rearrangement joins TRBV28 to TRBJ2-7; 11 nucleotides line up with TRBD1. With V trimmed by 6 bases and J by 7 bases, 8 bases remained unmatched. CDR1 and CDR2 (germline): MDHEN, SYDVKM. The CDR3 totals 14 residues.

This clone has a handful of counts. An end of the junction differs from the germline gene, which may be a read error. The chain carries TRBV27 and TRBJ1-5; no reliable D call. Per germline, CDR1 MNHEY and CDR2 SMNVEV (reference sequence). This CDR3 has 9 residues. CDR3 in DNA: TGTGCCAGCAGTTTACTGGAAGATTTT. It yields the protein CASSLLEDF.

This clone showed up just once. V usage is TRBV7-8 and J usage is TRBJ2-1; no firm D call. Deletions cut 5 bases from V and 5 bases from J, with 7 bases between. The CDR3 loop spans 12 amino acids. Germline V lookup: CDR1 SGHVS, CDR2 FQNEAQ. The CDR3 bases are TGTGCCAGCAGCCCCTCGCACAATGAGCAGTTCTTC. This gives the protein CASSPSHNEQFF. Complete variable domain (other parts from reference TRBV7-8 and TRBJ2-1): GAGVSQSPRYKVAKRGQDVALRCDPISGHVSLFWYQQALGQGPEFLTYFQNEAQLDKSGLPSDRFFAERPEGSVSTLKIQRTQQEDSAVYLCASSPSHNEQFFGPGTRLTVL.

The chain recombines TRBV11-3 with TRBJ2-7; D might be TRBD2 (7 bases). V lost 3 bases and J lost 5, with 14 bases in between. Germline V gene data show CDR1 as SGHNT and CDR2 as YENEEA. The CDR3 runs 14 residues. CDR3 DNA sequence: TGTGCCAGCAGCTTGGCGGGGGCAGGGAACGAGCAGTACTTC. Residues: CASSLAGAGNEQYF.

For the CDR3, the DNA is TGTGCCAGCAGCGTAGGGTCAGGGAATAGCAATCAGCCCCAGCATTTT. Protein product: CASSVGSGNSNQPQHF. The V gene is TRBV9, the J gene TRBJ1-5, with a possible D match to TRBD1 (5 bases). Deletions cut 0 bases from V and 0 bases from J, with 10 bases between. The CDR3 totals 16 residues. Germline CDR1 reads SGDLS; CDR2 reads YYNGEE.

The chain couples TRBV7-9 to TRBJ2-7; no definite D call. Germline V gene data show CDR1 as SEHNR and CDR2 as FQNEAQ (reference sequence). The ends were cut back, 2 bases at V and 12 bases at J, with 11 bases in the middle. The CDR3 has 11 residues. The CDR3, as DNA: TGTGCCAGCAGCTTACTTCCGAAGGCGTACTTC. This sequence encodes CASSLLPKAYF.

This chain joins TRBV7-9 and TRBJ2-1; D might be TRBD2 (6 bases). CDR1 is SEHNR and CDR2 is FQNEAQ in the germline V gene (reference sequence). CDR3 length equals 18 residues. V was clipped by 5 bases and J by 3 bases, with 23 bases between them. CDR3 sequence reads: CASSPRGARDLNYNEQFF. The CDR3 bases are TGTGCCAGCAGCCCCCGCGGGGCCAGGGACCTTAACTACAATGAGCAGTTCTTC.

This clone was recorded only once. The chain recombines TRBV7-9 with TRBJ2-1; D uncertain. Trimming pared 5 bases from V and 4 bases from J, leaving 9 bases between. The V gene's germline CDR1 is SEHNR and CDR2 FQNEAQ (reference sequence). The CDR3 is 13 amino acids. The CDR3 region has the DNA TGTGCCAGCAGCCCCGCCGGATACAATGAGCAGTTCTTC. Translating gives CASSPAGYNEQFF.

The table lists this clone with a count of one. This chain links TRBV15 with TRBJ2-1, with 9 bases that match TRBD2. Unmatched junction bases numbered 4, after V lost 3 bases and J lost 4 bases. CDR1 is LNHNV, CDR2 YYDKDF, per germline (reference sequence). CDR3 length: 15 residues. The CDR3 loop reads CATSSSGSIYNEQFF. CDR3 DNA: TGTGCCACCAGCAGTAGCGGGAGTATTTACAATGAGCAGTTCTTC.

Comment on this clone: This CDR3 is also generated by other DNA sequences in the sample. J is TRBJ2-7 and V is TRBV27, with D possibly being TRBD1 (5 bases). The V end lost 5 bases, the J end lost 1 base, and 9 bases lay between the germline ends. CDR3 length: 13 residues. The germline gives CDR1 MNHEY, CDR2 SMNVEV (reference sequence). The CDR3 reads CASSPTVSYEQYF. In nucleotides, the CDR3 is TGTGCCAGCAGTCCGACAGTTTCCTACGAGCAGTACTTC.

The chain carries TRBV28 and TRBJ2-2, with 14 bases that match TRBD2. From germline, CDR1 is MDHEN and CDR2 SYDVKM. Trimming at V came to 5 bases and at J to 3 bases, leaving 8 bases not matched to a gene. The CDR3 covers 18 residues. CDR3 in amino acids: CASSPPGLAGVHTGELFF. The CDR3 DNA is TGTGCCAGCAGTCCCCCGGGACTAGCGGGAGTTCACACCGGGGAGCTGTTTTTT.

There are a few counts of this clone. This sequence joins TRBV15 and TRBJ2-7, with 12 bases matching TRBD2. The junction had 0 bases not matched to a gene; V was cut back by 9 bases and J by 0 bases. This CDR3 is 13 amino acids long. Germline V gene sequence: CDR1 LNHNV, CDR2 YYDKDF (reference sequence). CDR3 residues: CATLAGGSYEQYF. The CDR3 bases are TGTGCCACACTAGCGGGAGGCTCCTACGAGCAGTACTTC.

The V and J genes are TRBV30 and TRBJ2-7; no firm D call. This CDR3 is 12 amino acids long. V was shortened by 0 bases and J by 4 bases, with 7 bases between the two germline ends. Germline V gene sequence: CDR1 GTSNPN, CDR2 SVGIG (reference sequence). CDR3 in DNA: TGTGCCTGGAGTGTAGTGGGGTACGAGCAGTACTTC. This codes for CAWSVVGYEQYF.

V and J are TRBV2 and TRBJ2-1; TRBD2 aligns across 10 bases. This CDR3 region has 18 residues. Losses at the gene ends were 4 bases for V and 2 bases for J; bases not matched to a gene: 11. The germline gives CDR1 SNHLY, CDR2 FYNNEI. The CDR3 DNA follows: TGTGCCAGCAGTGCTCCTAGCGGGAGCGTTACGGCCTACAATGAGCAGTTCTTC. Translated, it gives CASSAPSGSVTAYNEQFF.

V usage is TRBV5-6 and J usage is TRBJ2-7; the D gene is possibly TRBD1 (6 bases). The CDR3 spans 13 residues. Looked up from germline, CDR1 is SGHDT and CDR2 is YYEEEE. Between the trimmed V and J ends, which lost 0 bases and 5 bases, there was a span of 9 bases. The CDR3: CASSLDTGNEQYF. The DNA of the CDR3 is TGTGCCAGCAGCTTGGATACAGGGAACGAGCAGTACTTC.

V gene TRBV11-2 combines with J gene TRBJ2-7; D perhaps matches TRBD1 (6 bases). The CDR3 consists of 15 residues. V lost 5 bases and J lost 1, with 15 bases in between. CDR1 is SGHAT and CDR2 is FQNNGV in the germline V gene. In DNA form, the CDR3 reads TGTGCCAGCAGCAACTGGGTAGGGACATCCTACGAGCAGTACTTC. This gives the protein CASSNWVGTSYEQYF.

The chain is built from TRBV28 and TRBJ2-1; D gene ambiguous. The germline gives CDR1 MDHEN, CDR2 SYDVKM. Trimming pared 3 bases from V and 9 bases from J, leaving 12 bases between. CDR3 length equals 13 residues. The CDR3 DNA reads TGTGCCAGCAGTTTTATTAGTTTCCGTGAGCAGTTCTTC. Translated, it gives CASSFISFREQFF.

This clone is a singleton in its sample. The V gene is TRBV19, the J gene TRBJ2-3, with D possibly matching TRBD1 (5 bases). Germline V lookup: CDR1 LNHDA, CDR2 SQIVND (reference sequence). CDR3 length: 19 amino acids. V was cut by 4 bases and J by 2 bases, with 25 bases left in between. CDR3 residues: CASSRVRVRSDPITDTQYF. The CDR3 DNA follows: TGTGCCAGTAGTAGGGTCAGGGTAAGGTCGGATCCGATCACAGATACGCAGTATTTT. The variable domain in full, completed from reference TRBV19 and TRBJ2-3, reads DGGITQSPKYLFRKEGQNVTLSCEQNLNHDAMYWYRQDPGQGLRLIYYSQIVNDFQKGDIAEGYSVSREKKESFPLTVTSAQKNPTAFYLCASSRVRVRSDPITDTQYFGPGTRLTVL.

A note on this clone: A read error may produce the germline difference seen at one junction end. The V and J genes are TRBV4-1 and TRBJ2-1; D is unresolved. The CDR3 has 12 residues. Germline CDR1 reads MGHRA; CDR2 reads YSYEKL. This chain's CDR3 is CASSQERNWVVF. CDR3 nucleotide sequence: TGCGCCAGCAGCCAAGAGAGAAATTGGGTCGTCTTC.

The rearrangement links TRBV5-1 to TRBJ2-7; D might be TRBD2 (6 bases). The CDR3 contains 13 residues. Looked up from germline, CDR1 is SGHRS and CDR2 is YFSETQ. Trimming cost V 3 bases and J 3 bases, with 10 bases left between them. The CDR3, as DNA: TGCGCCAGCAGCTGGGCCGGGGGCTACGAGCAGTACTTC. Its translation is CASSWAGGYEQYF. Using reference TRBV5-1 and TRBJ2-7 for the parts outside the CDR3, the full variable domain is KAGVTQTPRYLIKTRGQQVTLSCSPISGHRSVSWYQQTPGQGLQFLFEYFSETQRNKGNFPGRFSGRQFSNSRSEMNVSTLELGDSALYLCASSWAGGYEQYFGPGTRLTVT.

The CDR3 DNA reads TGTGCCAGCAGTGTTGGACACAGGAACAATGAGCAGTTCTTC. This codes for CASSVGHRNNEQFF. V is TRBV2 and J is TRBJ2-1; D may be TRBD1 (5 bases). In germline, CDR1 is SNHLY, CDR2 FYNNEI. V lost 4 bases to trimming and J lost 5 bases, with 12 bases between them. This CDR3 contains 14 residues. Full variable domain (rest looked up from reference TRBV2 and TRBJ2-1): EPEVTQTPSHQVTQMGQEVILRCVPISNHLYFYWYRQILGQKVEFLVSFYNNEISEKSEIFDDQFSVERPDGSNFTLKIRSTKLEDSAMYFCASSVGHRNNEQFFGPGTRLTVL.

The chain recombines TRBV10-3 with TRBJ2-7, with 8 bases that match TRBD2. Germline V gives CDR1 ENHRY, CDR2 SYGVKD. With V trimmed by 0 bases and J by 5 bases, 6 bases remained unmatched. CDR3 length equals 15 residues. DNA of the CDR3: TGTGCCATCAGTGAGTCCGGCGGGGGGTCGGACGAGCAGTACTTC. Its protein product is CAISESGGGSDEQYF.

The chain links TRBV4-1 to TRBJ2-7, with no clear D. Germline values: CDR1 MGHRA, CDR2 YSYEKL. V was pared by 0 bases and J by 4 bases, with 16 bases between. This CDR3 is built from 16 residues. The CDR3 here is CASSQEGSTELYEQYF. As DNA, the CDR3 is TGCGCCAGCAGCCAAGAAGGCTCCACCGAGCTATACGAGCAGTACTTC.

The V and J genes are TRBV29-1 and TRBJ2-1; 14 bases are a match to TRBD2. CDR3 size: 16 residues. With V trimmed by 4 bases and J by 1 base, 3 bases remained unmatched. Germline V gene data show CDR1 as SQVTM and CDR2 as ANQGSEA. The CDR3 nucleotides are TGCAGCGTTGGGGGACTAGCGGGAGCTTCCTACAATGAGCAGTTCTTC. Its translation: CSVGGLAGASYNEQFF.